One and the same sample provided the 6 T cell receptor beta chains below, sequenced in a study of blood T cells in healthy people across ages. It was with a sample-barcoded 5' primer and a J-beta primer mix that a second PCR of about 6 to 12 cycles was run. One entry per CDR3 protein, called by TCRdb with MiXCR from the 5' RACE reads. This table holds around 800,000 distinct CDR3 sequences, around a quarter found once. This same sample was also part of a study on T cells of mothers and their children.

Material for sequencing was blood. All receptors derive from a boy aged 5-17 years in good health.

This clonotype came up a few times. This chain joins TRBV5-1 and TRBJ2-1, with 14 bases identical to TRBD2. Germline lookup yields CDR1 SGHRS and CDR2 YFSETQ. The CDR3 has 19 residues. V lost 4 bases, J lost 2 bases, and 11 bases stayed unmatched. CDR3 sequence (DNA): TGCGCCAGCAGCCCACCGGGACTAGCGGGGGACTCAACCTACAATGAGCAGTTCTTC. Its translation: CASSPPGLAGDSTYNEQFF.

The chain combines TRBV6-6 with TRBJ1-2; TRBD1 aligns across 7 bases. CDR3 length equals 15 residues. Germline V gene lookup returns CDR1 MNHNY and CDR2 SVGAGI (reference sequence). With V trimmed by 2 bases and J by 1 base, 4 bases remained unmatched. As DNA, the CDR3 is TGTGCCAGCAGTTACGGGACAGTAAATAACTATGGCTACACCTTC. It is translated as CASSYGTVNNYGYTF.

This clonotype was observed at least ten times. The V call is TRBV4-1, the J call TRBJ1-4; D remains ambiguous. V was shortened by 4 bases and J by 8 bases, with 14 bases between the two germline ends. Germline lookup yields CDR1 MGHRA and CDR2 YSYEKL. This CDR3 comprises 14 residues. The CDR3 sequence is CASSPPLSGEKLFF. The CDR3, as DNA: TGCGCCAGCAGCCCCCCACTTTCGGGGGAAAAACTGTTTTTT.

This clonotype has a handful of counts. The rearrangement links TRBV20-1 to TRBJ2-5, with 10 bases lining up with TRBD2. Germline CDR1 DFQATT, CDR2 SNEGSKA (reference sequence). The V and J ends lost 1 base and 0 bases, in that order; junction bases with no gene match: 2. This CDR3 region has 15 residues. The chain's CDR3 is CSARGSGGYQETQYF. The DNA of the CDR3 is TGCAGTGCTAGAGGTAGCGGGGGGTACCAAGAGACCCAGTACTTC.

This sequence joins TRBV29-1 and TRBJ2-7, with no clear D. V lost 4 bases and J 6 bases, leaving 16 bases between the germline ends. Germline-derived CDR1 and CDR2 are SQVTM and ANQGSEA. The CDR3 loop spans 13 amino acids. CDR3 sequence (DNA): TGCAGCGTTGTGTCCGGGCAGTTCGTCGAGCAGTACTTC. Translating it yields CSVVSGQFVEQYF.

This clonotype appeared a few times. V usage is TRBV3-1 and J usage is TRBJ1-2; 8 bases map to TRBD1. The CDR3 runs to 13 residues. Germline trimming cut 4 bases from V and 9 bases from J; bases unmatched to any gene: 7. CDR1 and CDR2 (germline): LGHDT, YNNKEL (reference sequence). CDR3 loop: CASSRGTGYRYTF. The CDR3 nucleotides are TGTGCCAGCAGCCGGGGGACAGGTTATCGCTACACCTTC.